This T cell receptor beta chain was captured in a study of cytotoxic CD8 clonotypes in ibrutinib-treated CLL. As for the study in general: Specimens for response were gathered following a median roughly twelve months of therapy, spanning 6 to 36.

Trimming took 2 bases from V and 1 from J; bases not matched to a gene: 5. This CDR3 is built from 16 residues. Germline loops: CDR1 SEHNR, CDR2 FQNEAQ (reference sequence). In the case of this clone: The antigen remains undetermined.

Profiled with immunoSEQ multiplex PCR; TCRdb holds only in-frame clones, not every one. The sample carries more than 150,000 clones, over 60% recorded once. Study-wide results and limits: Clonality grew at ibrutinib response; at progression, it decreased back toward baseline. Baseline-level clonality went beyond age-matched healthy donors and moved in step with circulating CD8+ T-cell counts. Under treatment, the uncommon public clonotypes either contracted or remained stable.

The J gene is TRBJ2-7, the V gene TRBV7-9, with 10 positions matching TRBD1. The specimen was PBMCs, collected after 24 months of ibrutinib treatment. The origin of this receptor is a human donor with chronic lymphocytic leukemia. The CDR3 is CASSLRTGQGSYEQYF. The CDR3, as DNA: TGTGCCAGCAGCTTAAGAACGGGACAGGGGTCCTACGAGCAGTACTTC. The full variable domain, in which reference TRBV7-9 and TRBJ2-7 provide the parts outside the CDR3, is DTGVSQNPRHKITKRGQNVTFRCDPISEHNRLYWYRQTLGQGPEFLTYFQNEAQLEKSRLLSDRFSAERPKGSFSTLEIQRTEQGDSAMYLCASSLRTGQGSYEQYFGPGTRLTVT.